These 23 T cell receptor beta chains were all obtained from the same sample, sequenced in a study of T cell repertoires in cytomegalovirus infection. Their antigens are not known. TCRdb recomputed calls from the reads with MiXCR, one row per CDR3 protein. This sample carries roughly 570,000 distinct CDR3 sequences, 40% of them seen once, and the ten largest clones take around 50%. The sequencing here drew on cultured PBMCs, taken from culture after CMV antigen stimulation. The origin of the receptors is a human donor in good health (CMV status not recorded). Some clones in this sample may be carry-over from other donors' samples.

This clonotype showed up just a few times. The chain links TRBV7-2 to TRBJ2-7; D is unclear. V gave up 1 base and J gave up 0 bases, with 7 bases separating them. Looked up from germline, CDR1 is SGHTA and CDR2 is FQGNSA. This CDR3 is built from 14 residues. The CDR3 DNA sequence: TGTGCCAGCAGCTTAGTTGCCTTCTCCTACGAGCAGTACTTC. Its protein product is CASSLVAFSYEQYF.

V and J are TRBV6-5 and TRBJ2-3, with a weak D call TRBD2 (5 bases). In germline, CDR1 is MNHEY, CDR2 SVGAGI. The CDR3 is 15 amino acids. The V end was cut by 5 bases, the J end by 3 bases, with 15 bases between. CDR3 region: CASSRLPRGTDTQYF. CDR3 sequence (DNA): TGTGCCAGCAGTAGACTACCCCGGGGTACAGATACGCAGTATTTT.

This clonotype was counted between two and nine times. The rearrangement joins TRBV7-2 to TRBJ1-2, with TRBD1 as a possible D gene (5 bases). This CDR3 is 15 amino acids long. With 0 bases removed from V and 4 bases from J, the gap between germline ends came to 12 bases. Per the germline V gene, CDR1 is SGHTA and CDR2 is FQGNSA. The CDR3: CASSLAWGDSYGYTF. In nucleotides, the CDR3 is TGTGCCAGCAGCTTAGCTTGGGGGGACTCCTATGGCTACACCTTC.

The genes are TRBV6-1 and TRBJ2-7; no clear D. The germline V gene encodes CDR1 MNHNS and CDR2 SASEGT. This CDR3 spans 14 amino acids. V was pared by 4 bases and J by 0 bases, with 10 bases between. CDR3 protein: CASSGQHSSYEQYF. The CDR3 bases are TGTGCCAGCAGTGGCCAACACAGCTCCTACGAGCAGTACTTC.

This clonotype was picked up a small number of times. The chain combines TRBV4-2 with TRBJ1-6, with a weak D call TRBD1 (6 bases). The CDR3 covers 15 residues. The germline V gene has CDR1 LGHNA and CDR2 YNFKEQ. The V end lost 1 base, the J end lost 4 bases, and 8 bases lay between the germline ends. The CDR3 region is CASSQGQVYNSPLHF. DNA for the CDR3: TGTGCCAGCAGCCAAGGACAGGTTTATAATTCACCCCTCCACTTT.

J is TRBJ2-7 and V is TRBV7-8; 9 nucleotides align to TRBD1. Losses at the gene ends were 3 bases for V and 2 bases for J; bases not matched to a gene: 8. This CDR3 region has 16 residues. Germline CDR1 is SGHVS and CDR2 is FQNEAQ. The CDR3 nucleotides read TGTGCCAGCAGCTTTCGTGACAGGGGGACTGCCTACGAGCAGTACTTC. Translation: CASSFRDRGTAYEQYF. The whole variable domain, remainder taken from reference TRBV7-8 and TRBJ2-7, is GAGVSQSPRYKVAKRGQDVALRCDPISGHVSLFWYQQALGQGPEFLTYFQNEAQLDKSGLPSDRFFAERPEGSVSTLKIQRTQQEDSAVYLCASSFRDRGTAYEQYFGPGTRLTVT.

V gene TRBV7-9 combines with J gene TRBJ2-7, with 9 positions matching TRBD1. The CDR3 totals 12 residues. Germline V gene sequence: CDR1 SEHNR, CDR2 FQNEAQ (reference sequence). V lost 11 bases, J lost 7 bases, and 9 bases stayed unmatched. CDR3 loop: CACGQGSGEQYF. The CDR3 DNA reads TGTGCCTGTGGACAGGGGTCGGGAGAGCAGTACTTC.

In its sample, this clonotype was seen once. The chain uses TRBV20-1 and TRBJ2-7; D is possibly TRBD1 (7 bases). Per germline, CDR1 DFQATT and CDR2 SNEGSKA (reference sequence). This CDR3 region has 13 residues. V was pared by 6 bases and J by 2 bases, with 14 bases between. CDR3 amino acids: CSAVDRRAYEQYF. CDR3 DNA: TGCAGTGCCGTGGACAGGAGGGCCTACGAGCAGTACTTC.

V usage is TRBV7-6 and J usage is TRBJ2-7; D possibly corresponds to TRBD1 (7 bases). The CDR3 sequence is 15 residues long. V was pared by 1 base and J by 5 bases, with 15 bases between. Germline CDR1 and CDR2: SGHVS and FNYEAQ. CDR3 in DNA: TGTGCCAGCAGCTTAGGAGGGGCAGGGGGGAACGAGCAGTACTTC. Translating gives CASSLGGAGGNEQYF.

CDR3 protein: CASSFYRDYTF. In DNA, the CDR3 is TGTGCCAGCAGTTTCTACAGGGACTACACCTTC. This chain uses TRBV12-3 or TRBV12-4 with TRBJ1-2; tentatively, D is TRBD1 (6 bases). CDR3 length: 11 amino acids. V lost 3 bases to trimming and J lost 10 bases, with 9 bases between them.

This clonotype appeared many times. This chain joins TRBV7-2 and TRBJ1-2; TRBD1 agrees at 8 bases. Germline-derived CDR1 and CDR2 are SGHTA and FQGNSA. The CDR3 consists of 15 residues. V lost 5 bases to trimming and J lost 8 bases; unmatched junction nucleotides: 13. The CDR3 spells CASSTDTSGGFGYTF. For the CDR3, the DNA is TGTGCCAGCAGCACGGATACCTCAGGGGGCTTCGGCTACACCTTC. Full variable domain (outside the CDR3, taken from reference TRBV7-2 and TRBJ1-2): GAGVSQSPSNKVTEKGKDVELRCDPISGHTALYWYRQSLGQGLEFLIYFQGNSAPDKSGLPSDRFSAERTGGSVSTLTIQRTQQEDSAVYLCASSTDTSGGFGYTFGSGTRLTVV.

This clonotype came up a few times. This chain joins TRBV27 and TRBJ2-1; D is ambiguous. Looked up from germline, CDR1 is MNHEY and CDR2 is SMNVEV (reference sequence). Between the trimmed V and J ends, which lost 5 bases and 8 bases, there was a span of 16 bases. This CDR3 has 14 residues. This CDR3 is CASSHRAFGDEQFF. CDR3 DNA sequence: TGTGCCAGCAGTCACCGGGCCTTCGGCGATGAGCAGTTCTTC.

This clonotype was counted only a few times. The CDR3 DNA sequence: TGTGCCAGCAGTTACTTCAGAGCCGGGTACGAGCAGTACTTC. Translation gives CASSYFRAGYEQYF. The rearrangement joins TRBV6-5 to TRBJ2-7, with no clear D. Germline V gene data show CDR1 as MNHEY and CDR2 as SVGAGI. This CDR3 is 14 amino acids long. V lost 1 base to trimming and J lost 4 bases, with 11 bases between them.

This rearrangement joins TRBV11-2 to TRBJ2-3, with 12 bases that match TRBD2. CDR1 and CDR2 from the germline V gene are SGHAT and FQNNGV. The V and J ends lost 5 bases and 2 bases, in that order; junction bases with no gene match: 8. The CDR3 is 17 residues long. CDR3 residues: CASSIFLAGGYTDTQYF. Here the CDR3 DNA reads TGTGCCAGCAGCATCTTTCTAGCGGGGGGGTACACAGATACGCAGTATTTT.

This chain joins TRBV4-3 and TRBJ1-2, with D possibly being TRBD1 (6 bases). The CDR3 covers 13 residues. Germline CDR1 is LGHNA and CDR2 is YSLEER. V gave up 7 bases and J gave up 7 bases, with 16 bases separating them. CDR3 DNA sequence: TGCGCCAGCACCCACAGGGTCGACGGTGGCTACACCTTC. Its protein is CASTHRVDGGYTF.

This clonotype was picked up a small number of times. The chain is built from TRBV7-8 and TRBJ2-3; a weak D match, TRBD1 (5 bases). V was cut by 0 bases and J by 3 bases, with 16 bases left in between. Germline assignment: CDR1 SGHVS and CDR2 FQNEAQ. CDR3 size: 17 residues. CDR3 DNA: TGTGCCAGCAGCTTAGCGCGACTCCAGGGTGGGACAGATACGCAGTATTTT. Amino acid sequence: CASSLARLQGGTDTQYF.

This clonotype occurred many times. V is TRBV7-2 and J is TRBJ2-6; D unresolved. The CDR3 consists of 16 residues. With 2 bases removed from V and 1 base from J, the gap between germline ends came to 9 bases. The germline gives CDR1 SGHTA, CDR2 FQGNSA. In DNA form, the CDR3 reads TGTGCCAGCAGCTTATCCGCCGGATCTGGGGCCAACGTCCTGACTTTC. Translating gives CASSLSAGSGANVLTF.

This clonotype was seen a handful of times. The V gene is TRBV6-6, the J gene TRBJ1-2, with D perhaps TRBD1 (5 bases). V was pared by 2 bases and J by 8 bases, with 18 bases between. CDR1 and CDR2 (germline): MNHNY, SVGAGI (reference sequence). This CDR3 region has 15 residues. The CDR3 bases are TGTGCCAGCAGTTACAGTCCAGGGATAACGCGAGGCTACACCTTC. It translates to CASSYSPGITRGYTF.

The chain joins TRBV28 to TRBJ1-4; perhaps TRBD1 as D (6 bases). V was clipped by 5 bases and J by 3 bases, with 16 bases between them. CDR1 is MDHEN and CDR2 is SYDVKM in the germline V gene. This CDR3 has 16 amino acids. DNA of the CDR3: TGTGCCAGCAGTGCCGCAGGGGTGGGTGCTAATGAAAAACTGTTTTTT. It specifies CASSAAGVGANEKLFF.

The chain carries TRBV20-1 and TRBJ2-5; D call uncertain. Germline CDR1 DFQATT, CDR2 SNEGSKA (reference sequence). The CDR3 loop spans 14 amino acids. V shed 4 bases and J shed 5 bases, with 17 bases lying between them. The CDR3 loop is CSATSVSGWETQYF. CDR3 in DNA: TGCAGTGCTACCAGTGTTTCAGGTTGGGAGACCCAGTACTTC.

The J gene is TRBJ1-1, the V gene TRBV6-1; D is unresolved. Looked up from germline, CDR1 is MNHNS and CDR2 is SASEGT. The CDR3 has 14 residues. V was trimmed by 4 bases and J by 5 bases, leaving 14 bases between them. CDR3 nucleotides: TGTGCCAGCAGTGGGCCCTCCGGATGGACTGAAGCTTTCTTT. This encodes CASSGPSGWTEAFF.

The V gene is TRBV7-9, the J gene TRBJ1-1; TRBD1 matches 7 bases. Germline V lookup: CDR1 SEHNR, CDR2 FQNEAQ (reference sequence). V lost 5 bases to trimming and J lost 7 bases; unmatched junction nucleotides: 7. This CDR3 spans 13 amino acids. CDR3 protein: CASSRQGLDEAFF. The CDR3 DNA reads as TGTGCCAGCAGCCGACAGGGTTTGGATGAAGCTTTCTTT.

This sequence joins TRBV5-6 and TRBJ2-7; perhaps TRBD1 as D (7 bases). Germline V gives CDR1 SGHDT, CDR2 YYEEEE. V gave up 4 bases and J gave up 2 bases, with 19 bases separating them. This CDR3 spans 16 amino acids. Written as DNA, the CDR3 is TGTGCCAGCAGCCTCAGGGGGGCAGGGAAGACCTACGAGCAGTACTTC. This sequence encodes CASSLRGAGKTYEQYF.